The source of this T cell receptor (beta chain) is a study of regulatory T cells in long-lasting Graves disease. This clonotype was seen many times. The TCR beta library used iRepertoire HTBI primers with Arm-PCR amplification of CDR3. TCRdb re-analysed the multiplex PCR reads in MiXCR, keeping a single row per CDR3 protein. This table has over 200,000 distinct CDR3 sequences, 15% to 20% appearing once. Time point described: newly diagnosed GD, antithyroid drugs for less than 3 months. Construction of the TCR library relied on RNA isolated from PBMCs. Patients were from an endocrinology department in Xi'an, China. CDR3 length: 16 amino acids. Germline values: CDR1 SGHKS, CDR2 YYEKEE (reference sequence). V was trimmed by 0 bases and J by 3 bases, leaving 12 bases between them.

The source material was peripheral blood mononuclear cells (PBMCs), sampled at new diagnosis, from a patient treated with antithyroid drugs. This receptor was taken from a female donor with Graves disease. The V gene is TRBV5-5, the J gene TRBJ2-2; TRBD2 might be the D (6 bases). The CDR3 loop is CASSLEGTSYTGELFF. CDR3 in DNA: TGTGCCAGCAGCTTGGAAGGGACTTCTTACACCGGGGAGCTGTTTTTT. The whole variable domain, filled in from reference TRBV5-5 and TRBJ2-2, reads DAGVTQSPTHLIKTRGQQVTLRCSPISGHKSVSWYQQVLGQGPQFIFQYYEKEERGRGNFPDRFSARQFPNYSSELNVNALLLGDSALYLCASSLEGTSYTGELFFGEGSRLTVL.